This is a list of T cell receptor beta chains from one sample in a study of beta chain features in type 1 diabetes. Measured with immunoSEQ multiplex PCR; TCRdb has only the in-frame clones, and not every one. The sample yields some 150,000 clones, over 9.5% seen once. Sequences were obtained from naive CD4+ T cells from blood. The receptors were sampled from a man between 18 and 29 years old in good health. Both conserved end residues are part of each CDR3. The D gene is left open where the match is weak. Clone size is not always given. Where it is, it says once, few, many or a class for expanded clones.

clone_size: -; v_call: TRBV7-2; d_call: -; j_call: TRBJ2-1; cdr3_length: 15; cdr3_aa: CASSLDRDSYNEQFF; cdr3_nt: TGTGCCAGCAGCTTGGACAGAGACTCCTACAATGAGCAGTTCTTC
clone_size: few; v_call: TRBV14; d_call: TRBD2; j_call: TRBJ2-3; cdr3_length: 17; cdr3_aa: CASSQDLSGGAADTQYF; cdr3_nt: TGTGCCAGCAGCCAAGACCTTAGCGGGGGGGCGGCAGATACGCAGTATTTT
clone_size: -; v_call: TRBV5-5; d_call: -; j_call: TRBJ2-1; cdr3_length: 14; cdr3_aa: CASTRRDYYNEQFF; cdr3_nt: TGTGCCAGCACCCGTCGAGATTATTACAATGAGCAGTTCTTC
clone_size: few; v_call: TRBV7-2; d_call: -; j_call: TRBJ2-3; cdr3_length: 14; cdr3_aa: CASSSLQLGDTQYF; cdr3_nt: TGTGCCAGCAGCTCTCTCCAACTTGGAGATACGCAGTATTTT
clone_size: few; v_call: TRBV21-1; d_call: -; j_call: TRBJ1-5; cdr3_length: 16; cdr3_aa: CASSNWEGGANQPQHF; cdr3_nt: TGTGCCAGCAGCAATTGGGAGGGGGGCGCGAATCAGCCCCAGCATTTT
clone_size: few; v_call: TRBV5-1; d_call: TRBD1; j_call: TRBJ1-6; cdr3_length: 16; cdr3_aa: CASSTRTGENGSPLHF; cdr3_nt: TGCGCCAGCAGCACTCGGACAGGGGAAAACGGTTCACCCCTCCACTTT
clone_size: -; v_call: TRBV5-8; d_call: -; j_call: TRBJ1-5; cdr3_length: 19; cdr3_aa: CASTRSKVQRYHSNQPQHF; cdr3_nt: TGTGCCAGCACCAGAAGTAAGGTCCAGCGATACCATAGCAATCAGCCCCAGCATTTT
clone_size: -; v_call: TRBV11-2; d_call: -; j_call: TRBJ1-1; cdr3_length: 11; cdr3_aa: CASSLVTEAFF; cdr3_nt: TGTGCCAGCAGCTTAGTAACTGAAGCTTTCTTT
clone_size: -; v_call: TRBV5-1; d_call: -; j_call: TRBJ2-1; cdr3_length: 16; cdr3_aa: CASRDNRGGSYNEQFF; cdr3_nt: TGCGCCAGCAGGGACAACAGGGGAGGCTCCTACAATGAGCAGTTCTTC
clone_size: many; v_call: TRBV29-1; d_call: -; j_call: TRBJ1-1; cdr3_length: 12; cdr3_aa: CSVEEGYLPAFF; cdr3_nt: TGCAGCGTCGAGGAGGGGTATCTACCAGCTTTCTTT
clone_size: -; v_call: TRBV7-9; d_call: TRBD1; j_call: TRBJ1-1; cdr3_length: 14; cdr3_aa: CASSLGQMNTEAFF; cdr3_nt: TGTGCCAGCAGCTTGGGACAGATGAACACTGAAGCTTTCTTT
clone_size: -; v_call: TRBV5-1; d_call: -; j_call: TRBJ2-3; cdr3_length: 15; cdr3_aa: CASSLSSFSTDTQYF; cdr3_nt: TGCGCCAGCAGCTTGAGTAGTTTTAGCACAGATACGCAGTATTTT
clone_size: -; v_call: TRBV27; d_call: TRBD1; j_call: TRBJ2-7; cdr3_length: 15; cdr3_aa: CASSLMGQGAYEQYF; cdr3_nt: TGTGCCAGCAGTTTAATGGGACAGGGGGCCTACGAGCAGTACTTC
clone_size: -; v_call: TRBV18; d_call: TRBD1; j_call: TRBJ2-3; cdr3_length: 15; cdr3_aa: CASSPFGQGTDTQYF; cdr3_nt: TGTGCCAGCTCACCTTTTGGACAGGGAACAGATACGCAGTATTTT
clone_size: many; v_call: TRBV4-1; d_call: TRBD1; j_call: TRBJ1-2; cdr3_length: 13; cdr3_aa: CASSQDGQGGYTF; cdr3_nt: TGCGCCAGCAGCCAAGATGGACAGGGGGGCTACACCTTC
clone_size: many; v_call: TRBV28; d_call: -; j_call: TRBJ1-2; cdr3_length: 14; cdr3_aa: CASSSRQGSYGYTF; cdr3_nt: TGTGCCAGCAGTAGTCGCCAGGGGTCCTATGGCTACACCTTC
clone_size: few; v_call: TRBV5-1; d_call: TRBD1; j_call: TRBJ1-4; cdr3_length: 14; cdr3_aa: CASRSQGMNEKLFF; cdr3_nt: TGCGCCAGCAGGTCACAGGGGATGAATGAAAAACTGTTTTTT
clone_size: -; v_call: TRBV7-2; d_call: -; j_call: TRBJ1-6; cdr3_length: 13; cdr3_aa: CASSSEDNSPLHF; cdr3_nt: TGTGCCAGCAGCTCCGAGGATAATTCACCCCTCCACTTT
clone_size: -; v_call: TRBV6-5; d_call: TRBD1; j_call: TRBJ1-6; cdr3_length: 15; cdr3_aa: CASGFVGQSNSPLHF; cdr3_nt: TGTGCCAGCGGGTTCGTGGGACAGTCAAATTCACCCCTCCACTTT
clone_size: many; v_call: TRBV29-1; d_call: TRBD2; j_call: TRBJ2-1; cdr3_length: 13; cdr3_aa: CSAWTSGGARPFF; cdr3_nt: TGCAGCGCTTGGACTAGCGGGGGGGCTCGGCCGTTCTTC
clone_size: few; v_call: TRBV5-4; d_call: TRBD2; j_call: TRBJ2-1; cdr3_length: 15; cdr3_aa: CASSLAGTSGVEQFF; cdr3_nt: TGTGCCAGCAGCTTGGCAGGGACTAGCGGGGTTGAGCAGTTCTTC
clone_size: few; v_call: TRBV28; d_call: TRBD2; j_call: TRBJ2-7; cdr3_length: 13; cdr3_aa: CASGLAGGDEQYF; cdr3_nt: TGTGCCAGCGGGCTAGCGGGGGGCGACGAGCAGTACTTC
clone_size: -; v_call: TRBV27; d_call: TRBD1; j_call: TRBJ1-5; cdr3_length: 16; cdr3_aa: CASSPRTGASNQPQHF; cdr3_nt: TGTGCCAGCAGTCCAAGGACAGGTGCTAGCAATCAGCCCCAGCATTTT
clone_size: -; v_call: TRBV5-1; d_call: TRBD2; j_call: TRBJ2-7; cdr3_length: 13; cdr3_aa: CASNSGGGVEQYF; cdr3_nt: TGCGCCAGCAATAGCGGGGGGGGAGTTGAGCAGTACTTC
clone_size: few; v_call: TRBV30; d_call: -; j_call: TRBJ2-7; cdr3_length: 15; cdr3_aa: CAWSRGQTNPYEQYF; cdr3_nt: TGTGCCTGGAGTCGCGGACAGACGAACCCCTACGAGCAGTACTTC
clone_size: -; v_call: TRBV23-1; d_call: -; j_call: TRBJ2-7; cdr3_length: 11; cdr3_aa: CARDQGYEQYF; cdr3_nt: TGCGCCAGAGACCAGGGTTACGAGCAGTACTTC
clone_size: few; v_call: TRBV14; d_call: -; j_call: TRBJ2-2; cdr3_length: 14; cdr3_aa: CASSQGPQGGELFF; cdr3_nt: TGTGCCAGCAGCCAAGGCCCCCAGGGCGGGGAGCTGTTTTTT
clone_size: -; v_call: TRBV19; d_call: -; j_call: TRBJ1-2; cdr3_length: 13; cdr3_aa: CASTPRGNYGYTF; cdr3_nt: TGTGCCAGTACCCCAAGGGGAAACTATGGCTACACCTTC
clone_size: -; v_call: TRBV4-2; d_call: -; j_call: TRBJ2-7; cdr3_length: 16; cdr3_aa: CASSQEGDRGTYEQYF; cdr3_nt: TGTGCCAGCAGCCAAGAGGGGGATAGGGGGACCTACGAGCAGTACTTC
clone_size: few; v_call: TRBV2; d_call: -; j_call: TRBJ1-5; cdr3_length: 13; cdr3_aa: CASRKGFVEPQHF; cdr3_nt: TGTGCCAGCAGGAAGGGGTTTGTGGAGCCCCAGCATTTT
clone_size: -; v_call: TRBV27; d_call: TRBD2; j_call: TRBJ2-7; cdr3_length: 13; cdr3_aa: CASSPGGTYEQYF; cdr3_nt: TGTGCCAGCAGTCCCGGGGGGACCTACGAGCAGTACTTC
clone_size: few; v_call: TRBV6-5; d_call: -; j_call: TRBJ1-4; cdr3_length: 15; cdr3_aa: CASSIQGFPNEKLFF; cdr3_nt: TGTGCCAGCAGTATCCAGGGGTTCCCAAATGAAAAACTGTTTTTT
clone_size: -; v_call: TRBV5-8; d_call: -; j_call: TRBJ1-5; cdr3_length: 13; cdr3_aa: CASSPGLNQPQHF; cdr3_nt: TGTGCCAGCAGCCCCGGACTGAATCAGCCCCAGCATTTT
clone_size: -; v_call: TRBV7-2; d_call: TRBD1; j_call: TRBJ1-4; cdr3_length: 14; cdr3_aa: CASSLSPGTGQLFF; cdr3_nt: TGTGCCAGCAGCTTAAGTCCCGGGACAGGACAACTGTTTTTT
clone_size: -; v_call: TRBV5-1; d_call: -; j_call: TRBJ2-7; cdr3_length: 14; cdr3_aa: CASSLSGNSYEQYF; cdr3_nt: TGCGCCAGCAGCTTAAGCGGAAACTCCTACGAGCAGTACTTC